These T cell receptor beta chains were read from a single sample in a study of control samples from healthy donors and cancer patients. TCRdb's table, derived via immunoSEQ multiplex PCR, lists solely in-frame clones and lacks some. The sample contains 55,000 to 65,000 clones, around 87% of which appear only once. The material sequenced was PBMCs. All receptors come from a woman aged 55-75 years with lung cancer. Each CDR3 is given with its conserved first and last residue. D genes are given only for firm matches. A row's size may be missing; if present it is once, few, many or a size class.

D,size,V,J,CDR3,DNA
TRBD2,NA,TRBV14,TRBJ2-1,CASSQDRAASGSEQFF,TGTGCCAGCAGCCAAGATAGGGCGGCTAGCGGGTCGGAGCAGTTCTTC
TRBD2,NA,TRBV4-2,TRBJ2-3,CASSQVGAGGPRATDTQYF,TGTGCCAGCAGCCAAGTAGGAGCGGGAGGGCCGAGGGCCACAGATACGCAGTATTTT
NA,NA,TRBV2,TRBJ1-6,CASSVSTNSPLHF,TGTGCCAGCAGTGTCTCTACAAATTCACCCCTCCACTTT
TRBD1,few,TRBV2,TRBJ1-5,CASSEDRGYQPQHF,TGTGCCAGCAGTGAAGACAGGGGCTATCAGCCCCAGCATTTT
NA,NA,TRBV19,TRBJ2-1,CASSMLTSNEQFF,TGTGCCAGTAGTATGCTAACTAGCAATGAGCAGTTCTTC
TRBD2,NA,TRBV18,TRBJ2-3,CASSPRQLAGGTDTQYF,TGTGCCAGCTCACCACGTCAACTAGCGGGAGGGACAGATACGCAGTATTTT
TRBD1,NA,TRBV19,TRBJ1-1,CASSVQGAYMNTEAFF,TGTGCCAGTAGTGTACAGGGGGCCTACATGAACACTGAAGCTTTCTTT
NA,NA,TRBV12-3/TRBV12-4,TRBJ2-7,CASSMAFPYEQYF,TGTGCCAGCAGTATGGCCTTCCCATACGAGCAGTACTTC
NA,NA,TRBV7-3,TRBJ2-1,CASSPRGGSGEQFF,TGTGCCAGCAGCCCAAGGGGGGGTTCGGGTGAGCAGTTCTTC
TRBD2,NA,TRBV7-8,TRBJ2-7,CASRPIRSGREEQYF,TGTGCCAGCAGACCCATCCGTAGCGGGAGGGAAGAGCAGTACTTC
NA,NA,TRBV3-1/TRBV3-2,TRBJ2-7,CASGGTAYEQYF,TGTGCCAGCGGAGGGACAGCCTACGAGCAGTACTTC
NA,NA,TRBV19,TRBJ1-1,CASSSGTMNTEAFF,TGTGCCAGTAGTAGCGGGACAATGAACACTGAAGCTTTCTTT
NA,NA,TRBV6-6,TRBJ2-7,CASSYAPPGTNEQYF,TGTGCCAGCAGTTACGCCCCGCCTGGAACGAACGAGCAGTACTTC
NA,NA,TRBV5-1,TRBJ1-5,CASWAGGGGANQPQHF,TGCGCCAGCTGGGCCGGGGGCGGCGGGGCTAATCAGCCCCAGCATTTT
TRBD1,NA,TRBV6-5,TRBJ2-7,CAGARDREQYF,TGTGCCGGGGCCCGTGACAGGGAACAGTACTTC
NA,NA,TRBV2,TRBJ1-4,CATGVLPNEKLFF,TGTGCCACAGGGGTTCTACCTAATGAAAAACTGTTTTTT
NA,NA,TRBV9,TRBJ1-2,CASSVDGAVSGYTF,TGTGCCAGCAGCGTAGATGGGGCGGTTAGTGGCTACACCTTC
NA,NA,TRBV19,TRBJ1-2,CASSTGPNYGYTF,TGTGCCAGTAGTACAGGACCTAACTATGGCTACACCTTC
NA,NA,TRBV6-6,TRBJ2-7,CASSYSSSIGYEQYF,TGTGCCAGCAGTTACTCGAGCTCAATCGGCTACGAGCAGTACTTC
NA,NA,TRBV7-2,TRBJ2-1,CASSLGRFLGNNEQFF,TGTGCCAGCAGCTTAGGGAGGTTCTTAGGCAACAATGAGCAGTTCTTC
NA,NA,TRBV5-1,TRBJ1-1,CASSGAPQGRNTEAFF,TGCGCCAGCAGCGGTGCACCACAGGGACGTAACACTGAAGCTTTCTTT
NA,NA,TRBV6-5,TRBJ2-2,CASSRTANTGELFF,TGTGCCAGCAGTCGGACGGCGAACACCGGGGAGCTGTTTTTT
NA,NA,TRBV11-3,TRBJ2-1,CASSPVGTGATDNEQFF,TGTGCCAGCAGCCCGGTCGGGACGGGGGCCACTGACAATGAGCAGTTCTTC
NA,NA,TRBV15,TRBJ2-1,CATSRAGPSVNEQFF,TGTGCCACCAGCAGAGCCGGCCCTAGCGTAAATGAGCAGTTCTTC
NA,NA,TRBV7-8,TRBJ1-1,CASSEGHTEAFF,TGTGCCAGCAGCGAGGGTCACACTGAAGCTTTCTTT
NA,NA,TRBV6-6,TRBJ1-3,CASTTGAGSGNTIYF,TGTGCCAGCACCACGGGGGCAGGCTCTGGAAACACCATATATTTT
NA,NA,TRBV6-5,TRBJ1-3,CASTHGGAGNTIYF,TGTGCCAGCACCCATGGAGGGGCTGGAAACACCATATATTTT
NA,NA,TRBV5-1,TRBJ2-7,CASSAGQYYFYEQYF,TGCGCCAGCAGCGCAGGACAGTATTACTTTTACGAGCAGTACTTC
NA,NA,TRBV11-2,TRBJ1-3,CASSRTRGGNTIYF,TGTGCCAGCAGCCGGACACGGGGGGGAAACACCATATATTTT
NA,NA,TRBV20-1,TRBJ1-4,CSAKGAEKLFF,TGCAGTGCTAAAGGAGCCGAAAAACTGTTTTTT
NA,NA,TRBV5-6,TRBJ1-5,CASSLGGFNQPQHF,TGTGCCAGCAGCTTGGGGGGATTCAATCAGCCCCAGCATTTT
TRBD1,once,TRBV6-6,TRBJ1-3,CASSYGTGVGNTIYF,TGTGCCAGCAGTTACGGGACAGGGGTTGGAAACACCATATATTTT
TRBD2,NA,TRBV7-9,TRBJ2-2,CASSLGGTSGNTGELFF,TGTGCCAGCAGCTTAGGAGGGACTAGCGGGAACACCGGGGAGCTGTTTTTT
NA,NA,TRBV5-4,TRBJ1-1,CASSGVGRGRRSTEAFF,TGTGCCAGCAGCGGGGTCGGTCGAGGACGGAGGAGCACTGAAGCTTTCTTT
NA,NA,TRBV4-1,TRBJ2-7,CASGRTEIYEQYF,TGCGCCAGCGGACGGACGGAGATCTACGAGCAGTACTTC
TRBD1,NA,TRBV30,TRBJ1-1,CAWSRDRETAFF,TGTGCCTGGAGCCGGGACAGGGAAACCGCTTTCTTT
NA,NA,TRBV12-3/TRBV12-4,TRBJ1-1,CASSFLWNTEAFF,TGTGCCAGCAGTTTTCTGTGGAACACTGAAGCTTTCTTT
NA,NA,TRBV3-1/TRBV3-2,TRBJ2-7,CASTKPGGYEQYF,TGTGCCAGCACCAAGCCCGGGGGCTACGAGCAGTACTTC
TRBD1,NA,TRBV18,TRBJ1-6,CASSLTDREGNSPLHF,TGTGCCAGCTCACTGACGGACAGGGAAGGAAATTCACCCCTCCACTTT
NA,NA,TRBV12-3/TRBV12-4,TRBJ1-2,CATAETGNYGYTF,TGTGCCACCGCGGAGACCGGGAACTATGGCTACACCTTC
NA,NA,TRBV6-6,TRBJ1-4,CASSYPRGRVDEKLFF,TGTGCCAGCAGTTACCCGCGGGGTAGGGTGGATGAAAAACTGTTTTTT
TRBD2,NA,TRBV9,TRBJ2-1,CASTVSGTSGYNEQFF,TGTGCCAGCACCGTATCCGGGACTAGCGGATACAATGAGCAGTTCTTC
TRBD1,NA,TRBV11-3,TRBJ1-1,CASSLGRGGAGTEAFF,TGTGCCAGCAGCTTAGGACGAGGGGGCGCGGGCACTGAAGCTTTCTTT
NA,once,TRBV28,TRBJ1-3,CASSLTARSGNTIYF,TGTGCCAGCAGTTTAACAGCCCGCTCTGGAAACACCATATATTTT